What follows are 20 T cell receptor beta chains derived from one specimen sequenced in a study of beta chain features in type 1 diabetes (dated by TCRdb to between 2018 and 2020). No antigen is known for these receptors. General conclusions and limits of the study: In all four CD4+ subsets, TCRB CDR3 length was moderately but significantly shorter in type 1 diabetes patients.

Library generation was performed with the immunoSEQ multiplex PCR assay. The entire amount of isolated RNA was reverse transcribed using the High Capacity cDNA Reverse Transcription Kit, so the sequenced TCRB transcripts were expressed ones. TCRdb stores this immuneACCESS table with in-frame sequences only. Part of the clones is absent; in the studies checked, under half of the shortfall reflects unresolved V genes, and no reason is known for the rest. The sample has 300,000 to 400,000 clones on record, around 9% of them singletons. Roughly 0.99% of the sample belongs to the ten largest clones. Sequenced input: central memory CD4+ T cells from blood. The receptors stem from a young man with type 1 diabetes.

This clone turned up a few times. This sequence joins TRBV29-1 and TRBJ1-5; 11 nucleotides line up with TRBD1. The ends lost 6 bases at V and 7 bases at J; junction bases unmatched: 5. CDR1 is SQVTM, CDR2 ANQGSEA, per germline. CDR3 length equals 13 residues. The CDR3 sequence: CSVRGQGEQPQHF. The DNA of the CDR3 is TGCAGCGTGAGGGGACAGGGGGAACAGCCCCAGCATTTT.

The chain carries TRBV5-1 and TRBJ1-4; the D gene is possibly TRBD1 (5 bases). CDR1 is SGHRS and CDR2 is YFSETQ in the germline V gene. The CDR3 extends over 15 amino acids. V lost 4 bases, J lost 6 bases, and 16 bases lay in between. CDR3 sequence: CASSLMGRTDEKLFF. CDR3 DNA: TGCGCCAGCAGCCTAATGGGGCGTACTGATGAAAAACTGTTTTTT.

This chain joins TRBV7-2 and TRBJ2-5, with 10 bases lining up with TRBD1. The trim removed 5 bases at V and 10 bases at J, leaving 7 bases unmatched. The CDR3 consists of 13 residues. Looked up from germline, CDR1 is SGHTA and CDR2 is FQGNSA. CDR3 in amino acids: CASSTGTGDIQYF. The CDR3 nucleotides are TGTGCCAGCAGCACCGGGACAGGGGACATCCAGTACTTC.

There are many counts of this clone. The CDR3 sequence is CASSQDRDSPLHF. The CDR3 nucleotides read TGTGCCAGCAGTCAAGACAGGGATTCACCCCTCCACTTT. The rearrangement joins TRBV27 to TRBJ1-6; the match to TRBD1 covers 7 bases. The CDR3 has 13 amino acids. J gave up 8 bases and V 5 bases, and 3 bases lay outside the gene matches. Germline CDR1 reads MNHEY; CDR2 reads SMNVEV (reference sequence).

The rearrangement uses TRBV6-5 and TRBJ1-5; maybe TRBD1 (5 bases). Trimming cost V 8 bases and J 6 bases, with 20 bases left between them. This CDR3 spans 15 amino acids. The germline V gene has CDR1 MNHEY and CDR2 SVGAGI. In DNA, the CDR3 is TGTGCCAGCCGCCCCTTGGGGGGGGGAGCTCAGCCCCAGCATTTT. This codes for CASRPLGGGAQPQHF.

This clone turned up a few times. This chain connects TRBV5-1 to TRBJ1-2, with D unclear. V shed 0 bases and J shed 7 bases, with 10 bases lying between them. Germline V gene sequence: CDR1 SGHRS, CDR2 YFSETQ. The CDR3 totals 13 residues. CDR3 region: CASSLVERGGYTF. CDR3 sequence (DNA): TGCGCCAGCAGCTTGGTAGAACGGGGTGGCTACACCTTC.

V is TRBV2 and J is TRBJ2-3, with 8 bases lining up with TRBD2. Germline CDR1 and CDR2: SNHLY and FYNNEI. The CDR3 totals 16 residues. V gave up 4 bases and J gave up 2 bases; unmatched junction bases: 8. Here the CDR3 DNA reads TGTGCCAGCAGTGGGCCGGGGGGGCGAGACACAGATACGCAGTATTTT. Translation gives CASSGPGGRDTDTQYF.

This clone turned up a few times. The rearrangement links TRBV11-2 to TRBJ2-1, with TRBD2 matching 12 bases. Germline CDR1 and CDR2: SGHAT and FQNNGV. The V gene end was trimmed by 1 base and the J gene end by 9 bases; junction bases not matched to a gene: 10. This CDR3 is 17 amino acids long. The CDR3 is CASSLALAGGPVGEQFF. The DNA for the CDR3 is TGTGCCAGCAGCTTAGCCCTAGCGGGGGGGCCTGTCGGTGAGCAGTTCTTC. Looking up the rest from reference TRBV11-2 and TRBJ2-1 gives the full variable domain: EAGVAQSPRYKIIEKRQSVAFWCNPISGHATLYWYQQILGQGPKLLIQFQNNGVVDDSQLPKDRFSAERLKGVDSTLKIQPAKLEDSAVYLCASSLALAGGPVGEQFFGPGTRLTVL.

This clone was counted only a few times. The chain joins TRBV10-1 to TRBJ2-3; D is perhaps TRBD1 (6 bases). The CDR3 totals 15 residues. Trimming removed 6 bases at V and 2 bases at J, with 15 bases between. Germline CDR1 WNHNN, CDR2 SYGVQD (reference sequence). The CDR3 region has the DNA TGCGCCAGCAGCGCCCCGGACAGTTCCACAGATACGCAGTATTTT. Translated, it gives CASSAPDSSTDTQYF.

In its sample, this clone was seen a few times. The V gene is TRBV6-5, the J gene TRBJ1-2, with a tentative D call TRBD1 (5 bases). V shed 2 bases and J shed 4 bases, with 14 bases lying between them. Germline V gene sequence: CDR1 MNHEY, CDR2 SVGAGI. The CDR3 is made up of 15 amino acids. CDR3 loop: CASSYERGVGYGYTF. The CDR3 nucleotides are TGTGCCAGCAGTTACGAGAGGGGAGTAGGCTATGGCTACACCTTC.

Regarding this clone: At the DNA level, this CDR3 is encoded by other sequences in the same sample as well. This chain connects TRBV19 to TRBJ1-5; perhaps TRBD1 as D (5 bases). Per the germline V gene, CDR1 is LNHDA and CDR2 is SQIVND (reference sequence). With 3 bases removed from V and 0 bases from J, the gap between germline ends came to 9 bases. The CDR3 length is 15 residues. The CDR3 DNA sequence: TGTGCCAGTAGTATTGGGGGAGGTAGCAATCAGCCCCAGCATTTT. Protein product: CASSIGGGSNQPQHF.

As for this clone: Given a much more abundant clone one base away, this may be a read error. The chain employs TRBV9 and TRBJ2-5; D may be TRBD1 or TRBD2 (6 bases each). V lost 0 bases to trimming and J lost 5 bases, with 8 bases between them. CDR3 length: 13 amino acids. Germline V gene data show CDR1 as SGDLS and CDR2 as YYNGEE. CDR3 nucleotides: TGTGCCAGCAGCGTAGTAGGGGGGGAGACCCAGTACTTC. Encoded protein: CASSVVGGETQYF.

This clone turned up a few times. This chain connects TRBV7-2 to TRBJ1-2, with a possible D match to TRBD1 (5 bases). Trimming cost V 0 bases and J 2 bases, with 7 bases left between them. Germline loops: CDR1 SGHTA, CDR2 FQGNSA. The CDR3 spans 14 residues. The CDR3 spells CASSLAGVNYGYTF. CDR3 sequence (DNA): TGTGCCAGCAGCTTAGCAGGGGTAAACTATGGCTACACCTTC.

This clone was seen a few times. This chain connects TRBV11-2 to TRBJ2-3; D ambiguous. This CDR3 has 13 amino acids. CDR1 is SGHAT and CDR2 is FQNNGV in the germline V gene. Trimming stripped 3 bases from V and 4 bases from J, with 8 bases between. CDR3 nucleotide sequence: TGTGCCAGCAGCTTCAGTAGAGCAGATACGCAGTATTTT. Translation: CASSFSRADTQYF.

V usage is TRBV30 and J usage is TRBJ1-2, with TRBD1 matching 11 bases. Germline assignment: CDR1 GTSNPN and CDR2 SVGIG (reference sequence). The V and J ends lost 2 bases and 6 bases, in that order; junction bases with no gene match: 2. The length of the CDR3 is 13 residues. The DNA of the CDR3 is TGTGCCTGGAGTACGGGACAGGGGGATGGCTACACCTTC. The encoded protein is CAWSTGQGDGYTF.

V usage is TRBV28 and J usage is TRBJ1-2; D perhaps matches TRBD1 (5 bases). Trimming removed 7 bases from V and 5 bases from J, with 17 bases in between. Germline V CDR1 and CDR2: MDHEN, SYDVKM. This CDR3 region has 14 residues. The DNA of the CDR3 is TGTGCCAGCAAGGCGGGGGTTTTTCTGTATGGCTACACCTTC. This encodes CASKAGVFLYGYTF.

V usage is TRBV6-5 and J usage is TRBJ1-1; maybe TRBD1 (5 bases). V lost 4 bases and J lost 0, with 9 bases in between. The CDR3 sequence is 14 residues long. Germline V gene sequence: CDR1 MNHEY, CDR2 SVGAGI. CDR3 loop: CASSWDRMNTEAFF. The CDR3 DNA reads TGTGCCAGCAGTTGGGACCGAATGAACACTGAAGCTTTCTTT.

The chain links TRBV5-4 to TRBJ2-7; 9 nucleotides match TRBD1. Looked up from germline, CDR1 is SGHNT and CDR2 is YYREEE (reference sequence). The junction had 5 bases not matched to a gene; V was cut back by 4 bases and J by 6 bases. This CDR3 is built from 13 residues. The CDR3 DNA follows: TGTGCCAGCAGCCGGGACAGGGAAAGCGAGCAGTACTTC. This codes for CASSRDRESEQYF.

A few counts support this clone. V and J are TRBV7-9 and TRBJ2-7; D is ambiguous. CDR1 is SEHNR, CDR2 FQNEAQ, per germline (reference sequence). CDR3 length equals 12 residues. V lost 5 bases and J 4 bases, leaving 9 bases between the germline ends. CDR3 region: CASSRDGYEQYF. The DNA for the CDR3 is TGTGCCAGCAGCCGAGACGGTTACGAGCAGTACTTC.

This clone came up once. This chain's CDR3 is CAISPDRGIQPQHF. CDR3 in DNA: TGTGCCATCAGTCCGGACAGGGGAATTCAGCCCCAGCATTTT. J is TRBJ1-5 and V is TRBV10-3, with 9 bases fitting TRBD1. Trimming cost V 5 bases and J 6 bases; bases outside gene matches: 5. Germline loops: CDR1 ENHRY, CDR2 SYGVKD. The CDR3 has 14 residues.